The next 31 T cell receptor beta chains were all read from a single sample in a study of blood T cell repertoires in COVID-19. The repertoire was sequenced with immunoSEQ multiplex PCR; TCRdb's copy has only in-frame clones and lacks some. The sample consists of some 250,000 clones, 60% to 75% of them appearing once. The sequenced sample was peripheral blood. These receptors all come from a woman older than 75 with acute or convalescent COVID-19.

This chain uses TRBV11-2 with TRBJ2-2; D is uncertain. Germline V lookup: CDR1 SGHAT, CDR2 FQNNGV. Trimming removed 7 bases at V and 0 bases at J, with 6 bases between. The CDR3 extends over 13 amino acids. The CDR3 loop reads CASTGTNTGELFF. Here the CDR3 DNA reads TGTGCCAGCACAGGAACGAACACCGGGGAGCTGTTTTTT. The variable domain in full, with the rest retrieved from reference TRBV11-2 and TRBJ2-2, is EAGVAQSPRYKIIEKRQSVAFWCNPISGHATLYWYQQILGQGPKLLIQFQNNGVVDDSQLPKDRFSAERLKGVDSTLKIQPAKLEDSAVYLCASTGTNTGELFFGEGSRLTVL.

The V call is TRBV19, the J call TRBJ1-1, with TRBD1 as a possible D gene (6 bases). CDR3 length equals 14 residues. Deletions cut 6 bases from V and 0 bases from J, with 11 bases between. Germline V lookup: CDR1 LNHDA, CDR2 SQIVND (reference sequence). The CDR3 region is CASRTGHMNTEAFF. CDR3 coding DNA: TGTGCCAGTAGGACAGGCCACATGAACACTGAAGCTTTCTTT.

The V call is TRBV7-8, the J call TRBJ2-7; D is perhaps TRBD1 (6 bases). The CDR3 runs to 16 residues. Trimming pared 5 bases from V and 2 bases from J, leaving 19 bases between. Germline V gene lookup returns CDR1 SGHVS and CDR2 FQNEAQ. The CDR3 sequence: CASSPTRTEITYEQYF. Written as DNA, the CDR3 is TGTGCCAGCAGCCCGACGCGGACAGAAATAACCTACGAGCAGTACTTC.

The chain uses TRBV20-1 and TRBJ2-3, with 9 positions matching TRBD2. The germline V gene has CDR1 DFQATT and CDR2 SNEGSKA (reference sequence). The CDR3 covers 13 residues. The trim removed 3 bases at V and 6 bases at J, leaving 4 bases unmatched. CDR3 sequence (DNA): TGCAGTGCTAGTGGGACTAGCAGCGATACGCAGTATTTT. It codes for CSASGTSSDTQYF.

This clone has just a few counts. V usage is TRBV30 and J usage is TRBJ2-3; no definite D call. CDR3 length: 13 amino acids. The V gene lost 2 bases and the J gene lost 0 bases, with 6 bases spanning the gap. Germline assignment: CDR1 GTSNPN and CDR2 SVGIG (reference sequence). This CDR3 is CAWSRVSTDTQYF. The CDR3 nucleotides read TGTGCCTGGAGTCGGGTCAGCACAGATACGCAGTATTTT.

The DNA for the CDR3 is TGCAGCGTGGCTGACAGGCTCAATCAGCCCCAGCATTTT. Its protein is CSVADRLNQPQHF. The chain links TRBV29-1 to TRBJ1-5; TRBD1 is a possible D gene (6 bases). The V gene's germline CDR1 is SQVTM and CDR2 ANQGSEA. The CDR3 extends over 13 amino acids. V lost 6 bases and J lost 3, with 12 bases in between.

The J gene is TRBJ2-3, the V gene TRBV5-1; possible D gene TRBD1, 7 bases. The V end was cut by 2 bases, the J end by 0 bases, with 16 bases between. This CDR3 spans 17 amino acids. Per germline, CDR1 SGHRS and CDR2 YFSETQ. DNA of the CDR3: TGCGCCAGCAGCTTCGGCTCAGGGGGGTCTAGCACAGATACGCAGTATTTT. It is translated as CASSFGSGGSSTDTQYF.

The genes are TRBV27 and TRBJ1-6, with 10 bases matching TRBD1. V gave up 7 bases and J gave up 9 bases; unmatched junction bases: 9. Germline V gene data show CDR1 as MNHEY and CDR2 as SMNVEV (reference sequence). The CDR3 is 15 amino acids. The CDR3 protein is CASTHSRDRGSPLHF. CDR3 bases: TGTGCCAGCACCCACTCACGGGACAGGGGTTCACCCCTCCACTTT.

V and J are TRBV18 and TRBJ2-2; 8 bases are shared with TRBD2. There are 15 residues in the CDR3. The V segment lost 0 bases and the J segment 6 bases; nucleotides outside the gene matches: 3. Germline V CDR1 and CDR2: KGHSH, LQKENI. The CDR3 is CASSPPSGGSGELFF. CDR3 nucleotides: TGTGCCAGCTCACCACCAAGCGGGGGTTCCGGGGAGCTGTTTTTT.

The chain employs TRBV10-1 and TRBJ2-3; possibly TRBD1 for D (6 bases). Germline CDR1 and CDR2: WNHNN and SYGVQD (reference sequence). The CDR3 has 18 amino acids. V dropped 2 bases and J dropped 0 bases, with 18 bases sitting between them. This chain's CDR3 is CASSERAHLGGSTDTQYF. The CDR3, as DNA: TGCGCCAGCAGTGAGCGGGCCCACCTAGGGGGTAGCACAGATACGCAGTATTTT.

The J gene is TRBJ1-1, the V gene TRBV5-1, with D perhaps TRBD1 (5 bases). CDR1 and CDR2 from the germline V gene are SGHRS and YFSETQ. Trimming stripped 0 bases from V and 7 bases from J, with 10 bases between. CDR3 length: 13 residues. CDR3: CASSLGQGGEAFF. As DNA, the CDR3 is TGCGCCAGCAGCTTGGGGCAGGGAGGTGAAGCTTTCTTT.

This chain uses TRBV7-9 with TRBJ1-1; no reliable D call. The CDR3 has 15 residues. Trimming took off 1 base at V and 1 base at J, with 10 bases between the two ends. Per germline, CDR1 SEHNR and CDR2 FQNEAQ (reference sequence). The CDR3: CASSLGTATNTEAFF. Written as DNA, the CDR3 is TGTGCCAGCAGCTTAGGAACAGCCACGAACACTGAAGCTTTCTTT.

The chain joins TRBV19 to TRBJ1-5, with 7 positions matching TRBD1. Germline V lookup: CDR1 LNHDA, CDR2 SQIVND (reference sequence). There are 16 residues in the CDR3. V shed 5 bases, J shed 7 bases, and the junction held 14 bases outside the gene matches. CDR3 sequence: CASSHITGALTQPQHF. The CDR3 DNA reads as TGTGCCAGTAGTCATATAACAGGGGCCCTTACACAGCCCCAGCATTTT.

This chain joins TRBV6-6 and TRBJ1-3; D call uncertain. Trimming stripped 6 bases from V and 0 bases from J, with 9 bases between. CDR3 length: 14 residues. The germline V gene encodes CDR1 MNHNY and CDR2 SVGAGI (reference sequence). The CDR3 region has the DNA TGTGCCAGCAGCGCCGGGTACTCTGGAAACACCATATATTTT. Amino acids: CASSAGYSGNTIYF.

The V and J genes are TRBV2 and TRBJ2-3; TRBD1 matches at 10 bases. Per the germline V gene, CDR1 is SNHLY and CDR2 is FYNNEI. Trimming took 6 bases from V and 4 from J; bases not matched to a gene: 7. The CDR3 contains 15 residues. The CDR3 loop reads CASSANGQGADTQYF. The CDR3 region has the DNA TGTGCCAGCAGCGCCAACGGACAGGGGGCAGATACGCAGTATTTT.

The CDR3 loop is CASRARTGGNTEAFF. CDR3 DNA: TGTGCCAGCAGAGCCCGGACAGGGGGGAACACTGAAGCTTTCTTT. This chain uses TRBV2 with TRBJ1-1, with 10 nucleotides matching TRBD1. CDR1 SNHLY and CDR2 FYNNEI come from the germline V gene. This CDR3 comprises 15 residues. The V gene end was trimmed by 6 bases and the J gene end by 1 base; junction bases not matched to a gene: 5.

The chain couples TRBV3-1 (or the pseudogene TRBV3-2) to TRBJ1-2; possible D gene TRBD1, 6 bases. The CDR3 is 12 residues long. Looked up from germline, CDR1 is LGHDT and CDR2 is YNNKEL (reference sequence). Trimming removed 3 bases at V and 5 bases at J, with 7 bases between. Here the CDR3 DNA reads TGTGCCAGCAGCCAGGGACAATATGGCTACACCTTC. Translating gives CASSQGQYGYTF.

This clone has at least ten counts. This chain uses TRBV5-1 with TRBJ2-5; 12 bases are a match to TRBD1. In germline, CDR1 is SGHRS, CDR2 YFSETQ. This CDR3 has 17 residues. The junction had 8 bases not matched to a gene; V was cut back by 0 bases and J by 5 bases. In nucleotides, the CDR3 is TGCGCCAGCAGCTTGGCAGGGACAGGGGGCGGTGGTGAGACCCAGTACTTC. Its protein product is CASSLAGTGGGGETQYF.

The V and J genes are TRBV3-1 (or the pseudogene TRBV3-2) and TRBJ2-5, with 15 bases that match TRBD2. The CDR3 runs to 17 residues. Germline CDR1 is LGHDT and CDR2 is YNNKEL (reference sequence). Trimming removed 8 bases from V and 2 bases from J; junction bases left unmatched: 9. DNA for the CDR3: TGTGCCAGCTCCCCGGGACTAGCGGGGGGACAACAAGAGACCCAGTACTTC. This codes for CASSPGLAGGQQETQYF.

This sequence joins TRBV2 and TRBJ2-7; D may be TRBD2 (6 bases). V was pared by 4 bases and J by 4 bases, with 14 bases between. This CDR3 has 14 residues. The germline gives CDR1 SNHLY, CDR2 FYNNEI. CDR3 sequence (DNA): TGTGCCAGCAGTGCGGGACTTATATCTTACGAGCAGTACTTC. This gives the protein CASSAGLISYEQYF.

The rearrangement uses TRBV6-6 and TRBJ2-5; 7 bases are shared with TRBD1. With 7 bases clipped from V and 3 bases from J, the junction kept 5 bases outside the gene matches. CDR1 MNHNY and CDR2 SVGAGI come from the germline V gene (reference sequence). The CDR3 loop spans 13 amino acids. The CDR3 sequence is CASTPQGEETQYF. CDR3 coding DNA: TGTGCCAGCACCCCTCAGGGGGAAGAGACCCAGTACTTC.

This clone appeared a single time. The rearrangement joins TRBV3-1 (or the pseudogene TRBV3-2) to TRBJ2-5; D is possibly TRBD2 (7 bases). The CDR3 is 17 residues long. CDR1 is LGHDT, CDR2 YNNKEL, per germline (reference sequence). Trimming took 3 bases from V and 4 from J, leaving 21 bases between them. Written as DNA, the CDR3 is TGTGCCAGCAGCCACGGCGGGGGCGGGTCCGGCCGAGAGACCCAGTACTTC. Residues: CASSHGGGGSGRETQYF.

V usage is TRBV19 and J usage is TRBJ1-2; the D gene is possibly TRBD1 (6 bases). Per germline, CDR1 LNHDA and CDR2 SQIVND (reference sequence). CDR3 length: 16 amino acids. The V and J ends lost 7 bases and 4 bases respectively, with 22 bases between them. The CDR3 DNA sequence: TGTGCCAGTACCCACGGGGGGCCGGGATCTTTCTATGGCTACACCTTC. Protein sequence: CASTHGGPGSFYGYTF.

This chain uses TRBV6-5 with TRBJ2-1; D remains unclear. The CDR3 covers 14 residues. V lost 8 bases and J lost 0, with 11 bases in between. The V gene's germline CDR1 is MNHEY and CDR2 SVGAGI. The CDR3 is CASAAASSYNEQFF. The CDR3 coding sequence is TGTGCCAGCGCCGCTGCGAGCTCCTACAATGAGCAGTTCTTC.

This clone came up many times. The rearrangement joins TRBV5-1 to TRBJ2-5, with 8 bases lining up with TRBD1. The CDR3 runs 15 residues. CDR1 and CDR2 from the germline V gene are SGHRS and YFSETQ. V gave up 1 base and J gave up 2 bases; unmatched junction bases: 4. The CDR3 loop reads CASSLRGTGQETQYF. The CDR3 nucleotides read TGCGCCAGCAGCTTGCGAGGGACAGGACAAGAGACCCAGTACTTC. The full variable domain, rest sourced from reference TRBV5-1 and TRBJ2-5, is KAGVTQTPRYLIKTRGQQVTLSCSPISGHRSVSWYQQTPGQGLQFLFEYFSETQRNKGNFPGRFSGRQFSNSRSEMNVSTLELGDSALYLCASSLRGTGQETQYFGPGTRLLVL.

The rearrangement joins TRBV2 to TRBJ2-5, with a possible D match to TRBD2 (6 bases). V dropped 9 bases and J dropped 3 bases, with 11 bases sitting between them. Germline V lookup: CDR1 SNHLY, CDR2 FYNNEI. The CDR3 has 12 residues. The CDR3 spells CASGGIEETQYF. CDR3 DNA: TGTGCCAGTGGGGGGATCGAAGAGACCCAGTACTTC.

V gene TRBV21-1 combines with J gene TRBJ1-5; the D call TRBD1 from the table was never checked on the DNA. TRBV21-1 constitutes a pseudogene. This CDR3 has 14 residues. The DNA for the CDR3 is TGTGCCAGCAGCAAAGAACACAGGTATCAGCCCCAGCATTTT. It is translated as CASSKEHRYQPQHF.

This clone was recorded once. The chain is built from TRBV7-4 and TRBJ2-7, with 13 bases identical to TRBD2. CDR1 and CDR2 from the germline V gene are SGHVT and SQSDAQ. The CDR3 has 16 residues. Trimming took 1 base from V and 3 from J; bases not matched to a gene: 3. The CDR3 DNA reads TGTGCCAGCAGCTTAGGGACTAGCGGGGGTTTCTACGAGCAGTACTTC. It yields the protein CASSLGTSGGFYEQYF.

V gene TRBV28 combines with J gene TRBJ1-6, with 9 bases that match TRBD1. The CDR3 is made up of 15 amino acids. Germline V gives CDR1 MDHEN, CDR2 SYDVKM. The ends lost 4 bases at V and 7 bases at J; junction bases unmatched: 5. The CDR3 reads CASSSAGQGNSPLHF. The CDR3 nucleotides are TGTGCCAGCAGTTCCGCCGGACAGGGGAATTCACCCCTCCACTTT.

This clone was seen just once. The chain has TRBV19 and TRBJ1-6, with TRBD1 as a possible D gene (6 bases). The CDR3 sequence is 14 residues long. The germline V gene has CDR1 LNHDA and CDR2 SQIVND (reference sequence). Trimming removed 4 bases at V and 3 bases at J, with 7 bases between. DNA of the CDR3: TGTGCCAGTAGTAGGGACATCTATAATTCACCCCTCCACTTT. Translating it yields CASSRDIYNSPLHF.

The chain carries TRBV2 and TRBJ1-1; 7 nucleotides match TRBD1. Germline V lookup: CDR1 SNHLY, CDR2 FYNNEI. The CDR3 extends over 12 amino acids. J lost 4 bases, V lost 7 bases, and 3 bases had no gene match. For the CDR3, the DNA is TGTGCCAGCAAGACAGGGCCCACTGAAGCTTTCTTT. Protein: CASKTGPTEAFF.